These T cell receptor beta chains were read from a single sample in a study of blood T cell repertoires in COVID-19. The assay was immunoSEQ multiplex PCR, and TCRdb's table has in-frame clones only and misses some. This repertoire shows under 200,000 clones, roughly 86% found once; its top ten account for 1.5% to 2%. The material sequenced was peripheral blood. The receptors were sampled from a man aged 18-30 years with active or convalescent COVID-19. Each CDR3 is given with its conserved first and last residue. The D gene is left open where the match is weak.

TRBJ2-1 NA TRBV9 TGTGCCAGCAGTGCGACGGGGAACTCCTACAATGAGCAGTTCTTC CASSATGNSYNEQFF
TRBJ2-1 TRBD2 TRBV6-6 TGTGCCAGCAGTGCTACCACTAGCGGGCCCCGCAATGAGCAGTTCTTC CASSATTSGPRNEQFF
TRBJ1-2 TRBD1 TRBV19 TGTGCCAGTAGTATATCGTTGCAGGGGGCGTTTGGGGGCTACACCTTC CASSISLQGAFGGYTF
TRBJ1-4 TRBD1 TRBV10-2 TGCGCCAGCAGTGAATGGACAGGGAATGATGAAAAACTGTTTTTT CASSEWTGNDEKLFF
TRBJ1-6 NA TRBV4-1 TGCGCCAGCAGCCTCGAGAGCAGGGGTTATGATAATTCACCCCTCCACTTT CASSLESRGYDNSPLHF
TRBJ2-1 NA TRBV3-1/TRBV3-2 TGTGCCAGCAGCCAAAGGGGGTTGAACGAGCAGTTCTTC CASSQRGLNEQFF
TRBJ1-2 NA TRBV5-6 TGTGCCAGCAGCTTGGTGCGAGGGGGTTATGGCTACACCTTC CASSLVRGGYGYTF
TRBJ1-1 TRBD1 TRBV6-2/TRBV6-3 TGTGCCAGCAGCCGACGACAGGGCATGAACACTGAAGCTTTCTTT CASSRRQGMNTEAFF
TRBJ2-2 TRBD2 TRBV11-2 TGTGCCAGCAGCTTAGAACTAGCGGGGGGACTAACGACCGGGGAGCTGTTTTTT CASSLELAGGLTTGELFF
TRBJ1-5 NA TRBV5-8 TGTGCCAGCAGCTTGGCCAGGTCCCTACTCAATCAGCCCCAGCATTTT CASSLARSLLNQPQHF
TRBJ2-4 TRBD2 TRBV6-2/TRBV6-3 TGTGCCAGCAGTTCATGGACTAGCGGGGAAAACATTCAGTACTTC CASSSWTSGENIQYF